This TCR beta chain is from a study of identifying expanded T cells in peripheral blood. Findings and limits, study-wide: Variance in clone template counts between two-week samples significantly increased with total template count across all healthy donors. Over about two and four weeks, about 15 and 18 clones changed, versus around 1.1 between replicates.

Libraries were prepared by immunoSEQ multiplex PCR; TCRdb keeps only in-frame clonotypes and omits some of them. The sample contains 120,000 or so clones, roughly 80% of which appear only once. Trimming at V came to 5 bases and at J to 2 bases, leaving 9 bases not matched to a gene. Germline-derived CDR1 and CDR2 are SGHAT and FQNNGV. The CDR3 has 15 amino acids. Collection occurred without any documented infections or immune events in donors. Of note for this clone: No antigen is known for it.

This TCR came from a person between 18 and 75 years old in good health. The V gene is TRBV11-2, the J gene TRBJ2-7; 7 bases are shared with TRBD1. The sequencing sample was made of blood. The DNA for the CDR3 is TGTGCCAGCAGCCTCGGACAGGACGCTCCCTACGAGCAGTACTTC. This gives the protein CASSLGQDAPYEQYF.